The 18 T cell receptor beta chains below all came from one sample that was sequenced in a study of tumor-infiltrating lymphocytes in glioblastoma multiforme (dated by TCRdb to 2017 to 2019). The data were produced on an Illumina HiSeq 2500. Using a modified ARM-PCR protocol with multiple V-beta primers and a C-beta primer, the team built TCRB libraries from RNA through three nested multiplex PCR rounds. TCRdb redid the processing of the public reads, applying fastp at Q25 and MiXCR, and retained in-frame beta chains. For every CDR3 protein sequence, its rows merge into one entry that carries the most common genes and DNA. The sample includes around 30,000 distinct CDR3 sequences, with about 64% observed a single time. The ten largest clones represent roughly 31% of the sample. The sequenced material came from brain tumor tissue. Every receptor here comes from a male donor with glioblastoma.

The table lists this clonotype with many counts. This may be a read error, as it is one base from a much larger clone. The chain couples TRBV6-2 or TRBV6-3 to TRBJ2-7; 10 positions agree with TRBD1. V lost 10 bases, J lost 4 bases, and 7 bases stayed unmatched. The CDR3 loop spans 13 amino acids. CDR1 is MNHEY, CDR2 SVGEGT, per germline. CDR3 sequence (DNA): TGTGCCAACAGACGGACAGGGGGGTACGAGCAGTACTTC. It encodes CANRRTGGYEQYF.

The genes are TRBV7-9 and TRBJ2-5; D may be TRBD1 (6 bases). Germline V lookup: CDR1 SEHNR, CDR2 FQNEAQ (reference sequence). This CDR3 is built from 15 residues. Trimming took 3 bases from V and 3 from J, leaving 14 bases between them. CDR3 in amino acids: CASSLASDSKETQYF. CDR3 in DNA: TGTGCCAGCAGCTTGGCCTCGGACAGCAAAGAGACCCAGTACTTC.

Comments on this clonotype: A read error is possible here, since a much larger clone lies one base away. The J gene is TRBJ2-5, the V gene TRBV6-5; 8 bases are a match to TRBD2. Trimming took 2 bases from V and 4 from J; bases not matched to a gene: 3. This CDR3 spans 14 amino acids. CDR1 MNHEY and CDR2 SVGAGI come from the germline V gene. The CDR3 here is CASSYEAGGETQYF. For the CDR3, the DNA is TGTGCCAGCAGTTACGAGGCGGGAGGAGAGACCCAGTACTTC.

The chain is built from TRBV2 and TRBJ1-6, with 8 bases identical to TRBD1. Trimming cost V 5 bases and J 6 bases; bases outside gene matches: 9. Germline V gene lookup returns CDR1 SNHLY and CDR2 FYNNEI. CDR3 length: 16 amino acids. Here the CDR3 DNA reads TGTGCCAGCAGTTTCTCAAGACAGGGGACTAATTCACCCCTCCACTTT. Its translation is CASSFSRQGTNSPLHF.

This clonotype appeared many times. This chain joins TRBV30 and TRBJ1-5; D is unclear. Deletions cut 0 bases from V and 4 bases from J, with 4 bases between. The CDR3 runs 12 residues. Germline-derived CDR1 and CDR2 are GTSNPN and SVGIG (reference sequence). CDR3 sequence (DNA): TGTGCCTGGAGTGTGGGTAATCAGCCCCAGCATTTT. Translation gives CAWSVGNQPQHF.

Many counts were recorded for this clonotype. V is TRBV5-1 and J is TRBJ1-1; D perhaps matches TRBD1 (6 bases). Germline loops: CDR1 SGHRS, CDR2 YFSETQ. Trimming took 7 bases from V and 0 from J, leaving 22 bases between them. This CDR3 spans 17 amino acids. The CDR3 loop is CASRGGGALWMNTEAFF. The CDR3 coding sequence is TGCGCCAGCCGTGGGGGGGGGGCGTTGTGGATGAACACTGAAGCTTTCTTT.

Regarding this clonotype: The conserved closing phenylalanine or tryptophan is absent in this CDR3, likely reflecting a read error. Because the CDR3's place on the DNA is in doubt, the DNA is left out and the CDR3 is given as listed by TCRdb. The gene calls are TRBV5-6 and TRBJ2-5; the table's D call, TRBD1, has no DNA check behind it. Germline V gene sequence: CDR1 SGHDT, CDR2 YYEEEE. The CDR3 is 14 residues long, ends included. CDR3 loop: CASSFGTGQETQYL.

The chain couples TRBV29-1 to TRBJ2-7; weak D call: TRBD2 (6 bases). The CDR3 covers 12 residues. Germline CDR1 SQVTM, CDR2 ANQGSEA. Trimming took off 5 bases at V and 3 bases at J, with 11 bases between the two ends. CDR3 bases: TGCAGCGTTCGGGGGATATACTACGAGCAGTACTTC. This translates into CSVRGIYYEQYF.

This sequence joins TRBV12-3 or TRBV12-4 and TRBJ2-2; D remains unclear. V was clipped by 11 bases and J by 5 bases, with 21 bases between them. There are 15 residues in the CDR3. The CDR3 reads CAGTLRALGTGELFF. As DNA, the CDR3 is TGTGCCGGCACCCTTAGAGCGTTGGGTACCGGGGAGCTGTTTTTT.

There are many counts of this clonotype. This may be a read error, as it is one base from a much larger clone. J is TRBJ1-3 and V is TRBV12-3 or TRBV12-4, with D possibly matching TRBD1 (5 bases). CDR3 length: 13 amino acids. The CDR3 DNA sequence: TGTGCCAGCAGCAAACTTCAAATGGACACCATACATTTT. Translating it yields CASSKLQMDTIHF.

To note about this clonotype: The junction differs from germline at one of its ends, possibly a read error. The rearrangement joins TRBV11-3 to TRBJ2-1; D not certain. Germline V gene sequence: CDR1 SGHNT, CDR2 YENEEA. The CDR3 spans 13 residues. This chain's CDR3 is CASSFKNGAEPFF. In nucleotides, the CDR3 is TGTGCCAGCAGCTTCAAAAACGGAGCTGAGCCGTTCTTC.

The chain combines TRBV10-3 with TRBJ2-3; D is ambiguous. CDR1 and CDR2 (germline): ENHRY, SYGVKD. The CDR3 is 14 amino acids. The CDR3, as DNA: TGTTCCACCAGTGTAGGTAAATACACAGATACGCAGTATTTT. Amino acid sequence: CSTSVGKYTDTQYF.

A note on this clonotype: Sequence at one end of the junction differs from germline and may be a read error. The J gene is TRBJ2-5, the V gene TRBV28; 7 nucleotides match TRBD2. Germline V gene data show CDR1 as MDHEN and CDR2 as SYDVKM. This CDR3 comprises 14 residues. CDR3 sequence reads: CTSSNLGGGKTQYF. CDR3 DNA sequence: TGTACCAGCAGCAACCTGGGGGGAGGGAAGACCCAGTACTTC.

This clonotype was found a few times. Germline and junction disagree at one end, which may indicate a read error. The chain recombines TRBV12-3 or TRBV12-4 with TRBJ1-2; unclear D gene. The CDR3 is 12 amino acids. For the CDR3, the DNA is TGTGGCAGCAGTCCGGGTAGCGCTGGCTACACCTTC. It is translated as CGSSPGSAGYTF.

Note on this clonotype: A single base separates this from a much larger clone, so it may be a read error. V and J are TRBV20-1 and TRBJ1-2; D not resolved. This CDR3 region has 12 residues. Germline values: CDR1 DFQATT, CDR2 SNEGSKA (reference sequence). Trimming left V 6 bases short and J 2 bases short, with 10 bases between. CDR3 bases: TGCAGTGCGGCACAAGGGAACTATGGCTACACCTTC. Residues: CSAAQGNYGYTF.

The CDR3 reads CSVVAGGMNTGELFF. The DNA of the CDR3 is TGCAGCGTTGTGGCAGGGGGTATGAACACCGGGGAGCTGTTTTTT. The chain combines TRBV29-1 with TRBJ2-2; 7 bases are a match to TRBD1. Germline V gene sequence: CDR1 SQVTM, CDR2 ANQGSEA. With V trimmed by 4 bases and J by 1 base, 6 bases remained unmatched. The CDR3 spans 15 residues.

This clonotype occurred many times. The CDR3 region is CASSLRSHGELFF. CDR3 DNA: TGTGCCAGCAGCTTACGCTCCCACGGGGAGCTGTTTTTT. V usage is TRBV7-8 and J usage is TRBJ2-2; D remains ambiguous. CDR1 and CDR2 (germline): SGHVS, FQNEAQ. The CDR3 is 13 residues long. V was clipped by 2 bases and J by 7 bases, with 8 bases between them.

A note on this clonotype: The junction does not match germline at one end; this may be a read error. The chain couples TRBV20-1 to TRBJ1-5; TRBD1 matches at 7 bases. The CDR3 runs 15 residues. The germline V gene has CDR1 DFQATT and CDR2 SNEGSKA (reference sequence). DNA for the CDR3: TGCAGTGCTTTACAGGGGAAGGTGAGCAATCAGTCCCAGCAATTT. The encoded protein is CSALQGKVSNQSQQF.